This paragraph reports one T cell receptor beta chain. Its antigen is undetermined. Germline loops: CDR1 SGHVS, CDR2 FQNEAQ. There are 12 residues in the CDR3. Deletions cut 4 bases from V and 6 bases from J, with 8 bases between. These data come from a study of T-cell reconstitution after alpha-beta-depleted transplantation in children. Unique molecular identifiers were used to barcode this TCRbeta library. TCRdb used MiXCR to reprocess the PCR reads, holding one entry per CDR3 protein. The sample includes a few hundred thousand distinct CDR3 sequences, approximately 41% of them seen just once. General study results and limits: As was reported, about two months after transplant, alpha-beta T cells came from several hundred expanded graft clones. After transplant, high TCRbeta diversity at day 60 in some patients arose from surviving recipient T cells and thymic progenitors. Newly generated T cells supplied most T-cell counts and diversity one year post-transplant.

The starting material was PBMCs, obtained before TCRalphabeta/CD19-depleted stem cell transplant. The sequence derives from a girl aged 2-10 years with aplastic anemia, due to receive a stem cell transplant. The V call is TRBV7-8, the J call TRBJ2-3, with D hard to call. CDR3 residues: CASSSLLDTQYF. The CDR3 region has the DNA TGTGCCAGCAGCTCCTTGTTGGATACGCAGTATTTT.